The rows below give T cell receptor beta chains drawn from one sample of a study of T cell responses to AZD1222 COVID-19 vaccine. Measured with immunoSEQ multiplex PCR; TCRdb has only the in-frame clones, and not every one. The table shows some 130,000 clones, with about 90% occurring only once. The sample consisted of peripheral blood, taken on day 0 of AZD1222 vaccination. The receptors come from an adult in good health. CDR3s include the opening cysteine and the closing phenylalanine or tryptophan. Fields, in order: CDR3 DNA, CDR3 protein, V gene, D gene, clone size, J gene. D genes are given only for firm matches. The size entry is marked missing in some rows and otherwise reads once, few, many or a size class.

DNA: TGCGCCAGCAGTAAGCAGGGTTACGAAAAACTGTTTTTT
CDR3: CASSKQGYEKLFF
V: TRBV10-2
D: -
size: -
J: TRBJ1-4

DNA: TGCAGTGCTCGGAGGTTGAGGGCTTTCTTC
CDR3: CSARRLRAFF
V: TRBV20-1
D: -
size: -
J: TRBJ2-1

DNA: TGTGCCACCAGCTTGGGGGCGAAGGGTCAGCCCCAGCATTTT
CDR3: CATSLGAKGQPQHF
V: TRBV15
D: -
size: -
J: TRBJ1-5

DNA: TGTGCCAGCGGGGAAGGCTCGGGGAACACTGAAGCTTTCTTT
CDR3: CASGEGSGNTEAFF
V: TRBV5-4
D: -
size: -
J: TRBJ1-1

DNA: TGTGCCAGCAGCTTAAGTTGGGGGAATGAAAAACTGTTTTTT
CDR3: CASSLSWGNEKLFF
V: TRBV11-2
D: -
size: once
J: TRBJ1-4

DNA: TGTGCCAGCAGCTTAGGTGATGTTTCATACAATGAGCAGTTCTTC
CDR3: CASSLGDVSYNEQFF
V: TRBV7-3
D: -
size: -
J: TRBJ2-1

DNA: TGTGCCAGAAGCTTTCGGCATTGGGAGACCCAGTACTTC
CDR3: CARSFRHWETQYF
V: TRBV5-3
D: -
size: -
J: TRBJ2-5

DNA: TGTGCCAGTAGTAAGGGCGGGACTAGCGGGAGTATCGATGAGCAGTTCTTC
CDR3: CASSKGGTSGSIDEQFF
V: TRBV19
D: TRBD2
size: -
J: TRBJ2-1

DNA: TGTGCCAGCAGTTACTGGGGCGACTACAATGAGCAGTTCTTC
CDR3: CASSYWGDYNEQFF
V: TRBV6-2/TRBV6-3
D: -
size: -
J: TRBJ2-1

DNA: TGTGCCAGTAGTATCTCTAGCGGGGGATTCTACGAGCAGTACTTC
CDR3: CASSISSGGFYEQYF
V: TRBV19
D: TRBD2
size: -
J: TRBJ2-7

DNA: TGTGCCAGCTCACCTGGGCAGGGGCCTACCTATGGCTACACCTTC
CDR3: CASSPGQGPTYGYTF
V: TRBV18
D: -
size: -
J: TRBJ1-2

DNA: TGTGCCAGCAGTTTTGGGCAGACTAACTATGGCTACACCTTC
CDR3: CASSFGQTNYGYTF
V: TRBV27
D: -
size: -
J: TRBJ1-2

DNA: TGTGCCAGCAGCTCCCCCGGGACGACTAATGAAAAACTGTTTTTT
CDR3: CASSSPGTTNEKLFF
V: TRBV7-2
D: -
size: -
J: TRBJ1-4

DNA: TGTGCCAGCAGTCCACCTTTAGGGGGAGAGATGGTTAGTGAGCAGTTCTTC
CDR3: CASSPPLGGEMVSEQFF
V: TRBV6-6
D: -
size: -
J: TRBJ2-1

DNA: TGTGCCAGCAGCCCCGTCGGGACTGGCATCGGAAACACCATATATTTT
CDR3: CASSPVGTGIGNTIYF
V: TRBV7-2
D: -
size: -
J: TRBJ1-3

DNA: TGTGCCAGCAGTGAAGATAGGACAGGTAGGAGGGATGAGCAGTTCTTC
CDR3: CASSEDRTGRRDEQFF
V: TRBV2
D: -
size: once
J: TRBJ2-1

DNA: TGTGCCAGCTCACCCCCCGGGGACAGCTACGAGCAGTACTTC
CDR3: CASSPPGDSYEQYF
V: TRBV18
D: TRBD1
size: -
J: TRBJ2-7

DNA: TGTGCCAGCAGCCAAGTCCGGACAGGAGGACACTACACCTTC
CDR3: CASSQVRTGGHYTF
V: TRBV7-9
D: TRBD1
size: -
J: TRBJ1-2

DNA: TGTGCCAGCAGCTTGGGCTCCTACAATGAGCAGTTCTTC
CDR3: CASSLGSYNEQFF
V: TRBV11-3
D: -
size: -
J: TRBJ2-1

DNA: TGCAGCGTTGAAGACATACCGCGAAGGGATAACTATGGCTACACCTTC
CDR3: CSVEDIPRRDNYGYTF
V: TRBV29-1
D: -
size: -
J: TRBJ1-2

DNA: TGTGCCATCCCGCTCTATACAGGGAAGGACTACAATGAGCAGTTCTTC
CDR3: CAIPLYTGKDYNEQFF
V: TRBV24-1
D: -
size: -
J: TRBJ2-1

DNA: TGTGCCAGTAGTACCGACAGCCTCACTTACTATGGCTACACCTTC
CDR3: CASSTDSLTYYGYTF
V: TRBV19
D: -
size: -
J: TRBJ1-2

DNA: TGTGCCACCAGCAGAGATCCCACAGGACCGCATGGCTACACCTTC
CDR3: CATSRDPTGPHGYTF
V: TRBV15
D: -
size: -
J: TRBJ1-2

DNA: TGTGCCAGCAGCTTAGTCGGCAGTTTGCAGTTCTTC
CDR3: CASSLVGSLQFF
V: TRBV7-9
D: -
size: -
J: TRBJ2-1

DNA: TGTGCCAGCAGCCCGGGGGGGCTGTTTGGAAAACTGTTTTTT
CDR3: CASSPGGLFGKLFF
V: TRBV5-4
D: -
size: few
J: TRBJ1-4

DNA: TGTGCCAGCAGCCAGGACTTCTACGAGCAGTACTTC
CDR3: CASSQDFYEQYF
V: TRBV7-8
D: -
size: once
J: TRBJ2-7

DNA: TGTGCCAGCAGTGCAGGACAGGGAGCCCTCTACGAGCAGTACTTC
CDR3: CASSAGQGALYEQYF
V: TRBV27
D: TRBD1
size: many
J: TRBJ2-7

DNA: TGTGCCAGCAGTTCGCCTAGCGGGACCCTCTACGAGCAGTACTTC
CDR3: CASSSPSGTLYEQYF
V: TRBV6-2/TRBV6-3
D: TRBD2
size: -
J: TRBJ2-7

DNA: TGCGCCAGCAGTCGTAGAATGAATGAAAAACTGTTTTTT
CDR3: CASSRRMNEKLFF
V: TRBV10-1
D: -
size: -
J: TRBJ1-4

DNA: TGTGCCAGCAACAACCGGCGCACTAGCGGGACCTACGAGCAGTACTTC
CDR3: CASNNRRTSGTYEQYF
V: TRBV27
D: TRBD2
size: -
J: TRBJ2-7

DNA: TGTGCCAGTACTCGGGACAGGGGGCACGATCAGCCCCAGCATTTT
CDR3: CASTRDRGHDQPQHF
V: TRBV19
D: TRBD1
size: -
J: TRBJ1-5

DNA: TGCGCCAGCAGCTTGGCCGGGACAATGGAAGAGACCCAGTACTTC
CDR3: CASSLAGTMEETQYF
V: TRBV5-1
D: -
size: -
J: TRBJ2-5

DNA: TGTGCCTGGAGTGTACAAGGGACAGACCCCTACGAGCAGTACTTC
CDR3: CAWSVQGTDPYEQYF
V: TRBV30
D: TRBD1
size: -
J: TRBJ2-7

DNA: TGCGCCAGCAGCTTCCAGGGGGCGCGGGGTAATGAAAAACTGTTTTTT
CDR3: CASSFQGARGNEKLFF
V: TRBV5-1
D: TRBD1
size: -
J: TRBJ1-4

DNA: TGTGCCAGCAGCCCGGGACAGAACTCCTACGAGCAGTACTTC
CDR3: CASSPGQNSYEQYF
V: TRBV7-9
D: TRBD1
size: once
J: TRBJ2-7

DNA: TGCAGCGTGATGGGGAGGGAGAACACCGGGGAGCTGTTTTTT
CDR3: CSVMGRENTGELFF
V: TRBV29-1
D: TRBD2
size: -
J: TRBJ2-2

DNA: TGTGCCATCAGTGCCTTCTCGGTGGGAGTTAACTATGGCTACACCTTC
CDR3: CAISAFSVGVNYGYTF
V: TRBV10-3
D: -
size: -
J: TRBJ1-2

DNA: TGTGCCAGCAGCTGGTGGAACACTGAAGCTTTCTTT
CDR3: CASSWWNTEAFF
V: TRBV11-1
D: -
size: once
J: TRBJ1-1

DNA: TGTGCCAGCTCACCCCCTCCGGGGGGCTACAATGAGCAGTTCTTC
CDR3: CASSPPPGGYNEQFF
V: TRBV18
D: TRBD2
size: -
J: TRBJ2-1

DNA: TGTGCCAGCAGCCAAGGTATTGACAGGTATCCCCGTAACTATGGCTACACCTTC
CDR3: CASSQGIDRYPRNYGYTF
V: TRBV21-1
D: -
size: -
J: TRBJ1-2

DNA: TGTGCCAGCAGCCTTCGACTCGGGGCCAATCAGCCCCAGCATTTT
CDR3: CASSLRLGANQPQHF
V: TRBV28
D: -
size: -
J: TRBJ1-5

DNA: TGTGCCAGCAGTTTTCTGAACACTGAAGCTTTCTTT
CDR3: CASSFLNTEAFF
V: TRBV12-3/TRBV12-4
D: -
size: -
J: TRBJ1-1

DNA: TGTGCCAGCAGGCCCAGACTAGCGGGAGCCTACGGGGAGACCCAGTACTTC
CDR3: CASRPRLAGAYGETQYF
V: TRBV27
D: TRBD2
size: many
J: TRBJ2-5

DNA: TGTGCCAGCAGCCATTGGACAGAACCCCATTATGGCTACACCTTC
CDR3: CASSHWTEPHYGYTF
V: TRBV3-1/TRBV3-2
D: -
size: -
J: TRBJ1-2

DNA: TGTGCCAGCAACCCAGTGGGGCAGACTGAAGCTTTCTTT
CDR3: CASNPVGQTEAFF
V: TRBV2
D: -
size: -
J: TRBJ1-1

DNA: TGTGCCAGCAGGGCAGGGTCGTTAGGCAATCAGCCCCAGCATTTT
CDR3: CASRAGSLGNQPQHF
V: TRBV2
D: -
size: -
J: TRBJ1-5

DNA: TGCGCCAGCTTTTCAGGAAGGGAGCAGTACTTC
CDR3: CASFSGREQYF
V: TRBV10-1
D: -
size: -
J: TRBJ2-7

DNA: TGTGCCAGCAGTTCGCTGACTTTCTCAGATACGCAGTATTTT
CDR3: CASSSLTFSDTQYF
V: TRBV6-5
D: -
size: -
J: TRBJ2-3

DNA: TGTGCCAGCAGTACCCGGGACAGGGACTACAATGAGCAGTTCTTC
CDR3: CASSTRDRDYNEQFF
V: TRBV6-2/TRBV6-3
D: TRBD1
size: -
J: TRBJ2-1

DNA: TGTGCCAGCAGCCCCCCCGGGGCACCCTACGAGCAGTACTTC
CDR3: CASSPPGAPYEQYF
V: TRBV5-4
D: -
size: few
J: TRBJ2-7

DNA: TGTGCCAGTAGTATCTCGGGACACCCGGGAACTGAAGCTTTCTTT
CDR3: CASSISGHPGTEAFF
V: TRBV19
D: -
size: -
J: TRBJ1-1

DNA: TGTGCCAGCAGCTTAGGAACAGGGAAAGAGACCCAGTACTTC
CDR3: CASSLGTGKETQYF
V: TRBV7-2
D: -
size: -
J: TRBJ2-5

DNA: TGTGCCACCAGTGATTCCCGACAGGGTACCCGGGGCTACACCTTC
CDR3: CATSDSRQGTRGYTF
V: TRBV24-1
D: TRBD1
size: -
J: TRBJ1-2

DNA: TGTGCCAGCAGTTTTGGGGGAGATGAGGTAGATACGCAGTATTTT
CDR3: CASSFGGDEVDTQYF
V: TRBV6-5
D: -
size: -
J: TRBJ2-3